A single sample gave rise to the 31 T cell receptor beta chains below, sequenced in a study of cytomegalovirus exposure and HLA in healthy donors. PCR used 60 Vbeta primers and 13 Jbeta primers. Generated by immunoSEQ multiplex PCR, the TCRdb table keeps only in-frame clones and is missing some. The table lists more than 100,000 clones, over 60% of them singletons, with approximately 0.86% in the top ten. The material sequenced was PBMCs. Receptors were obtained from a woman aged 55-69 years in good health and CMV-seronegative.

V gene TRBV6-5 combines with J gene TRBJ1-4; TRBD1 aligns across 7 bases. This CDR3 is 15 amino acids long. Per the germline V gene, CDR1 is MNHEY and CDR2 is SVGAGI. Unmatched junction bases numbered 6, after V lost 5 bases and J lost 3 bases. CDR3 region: CASSRHRGSNEKLFF. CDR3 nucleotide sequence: TGTGCCAGCAGTCGGCACAGGGGCTCTAATGAAAAACTGTTTTTT.

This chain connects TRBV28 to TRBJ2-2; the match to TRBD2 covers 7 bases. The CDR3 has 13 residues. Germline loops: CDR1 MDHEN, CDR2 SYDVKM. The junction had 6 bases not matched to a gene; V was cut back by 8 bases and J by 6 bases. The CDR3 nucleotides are TGTGCCAGCGGGCTACGGGGGGCCGGGGAGCTGTTTTTT. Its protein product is CASGLRGAGELFF.

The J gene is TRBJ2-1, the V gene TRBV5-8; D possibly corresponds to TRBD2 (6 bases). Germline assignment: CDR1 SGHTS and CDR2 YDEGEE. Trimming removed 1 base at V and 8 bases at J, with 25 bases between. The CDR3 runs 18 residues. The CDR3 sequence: CASSLIFALASSSDEQFF. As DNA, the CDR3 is TGTGCCAGCAGCTTGATCTTTGCCCTAGCGAGTTCTAGCGATGAGCAGTTCTTC.

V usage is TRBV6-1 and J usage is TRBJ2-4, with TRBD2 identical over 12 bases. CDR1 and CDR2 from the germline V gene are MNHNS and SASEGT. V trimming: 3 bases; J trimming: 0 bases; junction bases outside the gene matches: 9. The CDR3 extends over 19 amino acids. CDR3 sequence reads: CASSDTPLAGGKAKNIQYF. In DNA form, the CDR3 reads TGTGCCAGCAGTGACACCCCGCTAGCGGGGGGGAAAGCCAAAAACATTCAGTACTTC.

The CDR3 spells CASSQRGIGNQPQHF. Written as DNA, the CDR3 is TGCGCCAGCAGCCAGAGGGGGATTGGCAATCAGCCCCAGCATTTT. The gene calls are TRBV4-1 and TRBJ1-5; a weak D match, TRBD1 (6 bases). The CDR3 has 15 amino acids. The germline gives CDR1 MGHRA, CDR2 YSYEKL. The V end lost 3 bases, the J end lost 2 bases, and 11 bases lay between the germline ends.

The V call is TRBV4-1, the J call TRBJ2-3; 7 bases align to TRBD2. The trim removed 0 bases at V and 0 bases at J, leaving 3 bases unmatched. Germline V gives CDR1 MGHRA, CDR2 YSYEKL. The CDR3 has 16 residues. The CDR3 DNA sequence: TGCGCCAGCAGCCAAGATTCGGGGGGTAGCACAGATACGCAGTATTTT. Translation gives CASSQDSGGSTDTQYF.

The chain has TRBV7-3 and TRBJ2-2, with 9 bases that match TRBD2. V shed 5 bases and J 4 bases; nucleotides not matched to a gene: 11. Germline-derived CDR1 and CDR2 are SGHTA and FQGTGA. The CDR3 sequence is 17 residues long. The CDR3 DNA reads TGTGCCAGCAGCCCAAGCGGTGGACTAGCGCTCACCGGGGAGCTGTTTTTT. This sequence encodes CASSPSGGLALTGELFF.

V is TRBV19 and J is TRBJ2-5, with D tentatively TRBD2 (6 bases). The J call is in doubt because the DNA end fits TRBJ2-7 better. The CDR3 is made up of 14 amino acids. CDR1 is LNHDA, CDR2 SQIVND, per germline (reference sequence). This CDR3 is CASSIEGGTYEQYF. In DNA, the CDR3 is TGTGCCAGTAGTATAGAGGGCGGGACCTACGAGCAGTACTTC.

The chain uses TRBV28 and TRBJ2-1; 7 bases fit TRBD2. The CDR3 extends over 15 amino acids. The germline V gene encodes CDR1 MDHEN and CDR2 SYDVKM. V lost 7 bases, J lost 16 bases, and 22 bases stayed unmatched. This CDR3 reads CASTQSGTLSAPKFF. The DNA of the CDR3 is TGTGCCAGCACCCAAAGCGGGACTCTCTCGGCTCCCAAATTCTTC.

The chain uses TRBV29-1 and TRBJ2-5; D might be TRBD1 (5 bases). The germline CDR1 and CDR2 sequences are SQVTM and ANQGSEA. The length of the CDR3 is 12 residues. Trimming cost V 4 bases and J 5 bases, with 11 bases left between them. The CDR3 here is CSVGLGPETQYF. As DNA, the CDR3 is TGCAGCGTTGGTTTGGGGCCCGAGACCCAGTACTTC.

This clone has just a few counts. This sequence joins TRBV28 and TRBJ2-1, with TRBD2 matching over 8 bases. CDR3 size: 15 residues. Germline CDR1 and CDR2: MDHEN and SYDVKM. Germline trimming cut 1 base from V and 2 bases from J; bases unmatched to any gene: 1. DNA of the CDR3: TGTGCCAGCAGTTTATCGCGGGGGGCCTACAATGAGCAGTTCTTC. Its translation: CASSLSRGAYNEQFF.

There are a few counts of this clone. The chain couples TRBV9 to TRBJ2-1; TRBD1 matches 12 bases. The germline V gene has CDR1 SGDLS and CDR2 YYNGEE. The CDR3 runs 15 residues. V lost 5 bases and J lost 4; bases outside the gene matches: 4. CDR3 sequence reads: CASSKGQGAYNEQFF. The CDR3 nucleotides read TGTGCCAGCAGTAAGGGACAGGGGGCGTACAATGAGCAGTTCTTC. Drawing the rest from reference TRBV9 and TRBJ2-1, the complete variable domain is DSGVTQTPKHLITATGQRVTLRCSPRSGDLSVYWYQQSLDQGLQFLIQYYNGEERAKGNILERFSAQQFPDLHSELNLSSLELGDSALYFCASSKGQGAYNEQFFGPGTRLTVL.

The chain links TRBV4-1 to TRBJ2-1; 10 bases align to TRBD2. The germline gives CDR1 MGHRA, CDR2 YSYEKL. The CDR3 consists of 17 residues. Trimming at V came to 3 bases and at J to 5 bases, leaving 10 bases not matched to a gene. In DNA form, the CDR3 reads TGCGCCAGCAGCCACCCACTACTAGCGGGGATGGACAATGAGCAGTTCTTC. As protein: CASSHPLLAGMDNEQFF.

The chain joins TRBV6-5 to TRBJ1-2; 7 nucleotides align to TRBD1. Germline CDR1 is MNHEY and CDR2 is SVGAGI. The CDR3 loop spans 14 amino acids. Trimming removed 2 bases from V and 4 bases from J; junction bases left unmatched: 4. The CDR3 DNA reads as TGTGCCAGCAGTTACGGGACAGCGTTCTATGGCTACACCTTC. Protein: CASSYGTAFYGYTF.

Here the CDR3 DNA reads TGCGCCAGCAGCTTGGGGGGCTCGCGGAACACTGAAGCTTTCTTT. It codes for CASSLGGSRNTEAFF. The rearrangement links TRBV5-1 to TRBJ1-1, with a tentative D call TRBD1 (5 bases). Germline V lookup: CDR1 SGHRS, CDR2 YFSETQ. V dropped 0 bases and J dropped 1 base, with 10 bases sitting between them. The CDR3 is 15 amino acids.

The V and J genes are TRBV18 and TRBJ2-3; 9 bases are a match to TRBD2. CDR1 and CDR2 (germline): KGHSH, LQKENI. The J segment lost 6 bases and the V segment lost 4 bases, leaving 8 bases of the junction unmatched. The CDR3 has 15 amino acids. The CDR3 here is CASSRINSGSDTQYF. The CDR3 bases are TGTGCCAGCTCACGAATCAATAGCGGGAGTGATACGCAGTATTTT.

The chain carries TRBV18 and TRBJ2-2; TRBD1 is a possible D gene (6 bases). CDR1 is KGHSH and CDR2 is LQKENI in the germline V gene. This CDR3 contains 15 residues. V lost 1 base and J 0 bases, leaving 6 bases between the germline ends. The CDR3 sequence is CASSPRTANTGELFF. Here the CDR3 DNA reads TGTGCCAGCTCACCACGGACAGCGAACACCGGGGAGCTGTTTTTT.

The CDR3 DNA reads as TGTGCCATCACCGGGACAGGGACCTCTACGCACCAGTACTTC. This sequence encodes CAITGTGTSTHQYF. J is TRBJ2-5 and V is TRBV6-1; 9 positions match TRBD1. J was trimmed by 10 bases and V by 10 bases; bases with no gene match: 16. This CDR3 region has 14 residues. Germline V gene sequence: CDR1 MNHNS, CDR2 SASEGT.

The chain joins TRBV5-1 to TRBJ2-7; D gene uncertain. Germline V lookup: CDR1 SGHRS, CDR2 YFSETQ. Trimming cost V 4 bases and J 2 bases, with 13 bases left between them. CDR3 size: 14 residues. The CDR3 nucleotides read TGCGCCAGCAGCGCCAGACAAACAGCCTACGAGCAGTACTTC. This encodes CASSARQTAYEQYF. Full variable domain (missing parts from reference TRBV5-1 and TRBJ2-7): KAGVTQTPRYLIKTRGQQVTLSCSPISGHRSVSWYQQTPGQGLQFLFEYFSETQRNKGNFPGRFSGRQFSNSRSEMNVSTLELGDSALYLCASSARQTAYEQYFGPGTRLTVT.

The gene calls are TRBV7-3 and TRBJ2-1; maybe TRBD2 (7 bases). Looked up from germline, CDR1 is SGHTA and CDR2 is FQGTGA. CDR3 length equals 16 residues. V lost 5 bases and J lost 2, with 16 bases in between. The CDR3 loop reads CASSKEGGVPYNEQFF. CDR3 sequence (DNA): TGTGCCAGCAGCAAGGAGGGGGGGGTTCCCTACAATGAGCAGTTCTTC.

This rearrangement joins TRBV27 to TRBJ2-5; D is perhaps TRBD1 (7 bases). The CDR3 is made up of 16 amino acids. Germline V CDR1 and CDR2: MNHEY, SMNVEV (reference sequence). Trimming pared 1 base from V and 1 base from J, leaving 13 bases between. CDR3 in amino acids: CASSLYQGGVQETQYF. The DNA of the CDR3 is TGTGCCAGCAGTTTATATCAGGGGGGAGTCCAAGAGACCCAGTACTTC.

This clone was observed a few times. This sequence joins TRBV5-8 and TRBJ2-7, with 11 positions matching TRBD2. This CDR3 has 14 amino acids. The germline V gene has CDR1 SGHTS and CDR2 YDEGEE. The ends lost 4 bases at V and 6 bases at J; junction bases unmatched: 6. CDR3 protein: CASSVTSGKGEQYF. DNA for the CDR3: TGTGCCAGCAGCGTGACTAGCGGGAAAGGCGAGCAGTACTTC.

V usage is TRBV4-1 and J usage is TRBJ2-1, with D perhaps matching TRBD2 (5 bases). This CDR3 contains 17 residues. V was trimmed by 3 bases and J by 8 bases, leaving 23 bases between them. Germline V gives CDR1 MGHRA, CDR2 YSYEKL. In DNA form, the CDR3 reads TGCGCCAGCAGCCAGCCCCCTGGATCGATCGGGGTCGATGAGCAGTTCTTC. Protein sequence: CASSQPPGSIGVDEQFF.

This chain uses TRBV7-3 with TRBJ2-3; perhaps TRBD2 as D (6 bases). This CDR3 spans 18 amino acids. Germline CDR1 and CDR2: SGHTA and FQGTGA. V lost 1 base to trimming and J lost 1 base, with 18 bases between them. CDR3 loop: CASSLIGTLASGTDTQYF. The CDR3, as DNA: TGTGCCAGCAGCTTAATCGGGACTCTAGCTTCTGGCACAGATACGCAGTATTTT.

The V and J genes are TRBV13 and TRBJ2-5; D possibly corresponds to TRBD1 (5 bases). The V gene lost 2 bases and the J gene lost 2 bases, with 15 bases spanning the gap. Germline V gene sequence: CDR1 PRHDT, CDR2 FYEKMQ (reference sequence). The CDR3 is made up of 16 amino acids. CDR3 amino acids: CASSLQGRKIQETQYF. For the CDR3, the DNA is TGTGCCAGCAGCTTACAGGGAAGGAAGATTCAAGAGACCCAGTACTTC. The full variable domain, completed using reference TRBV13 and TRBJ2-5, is AAGVIQSPRHLIKEKRETATLKCYPIPRHDTVYWYQQGPGQDPQFLISFYEKMQSDKGSIPDRFSAQQFSDYHSELNMSSLELGDSALYFCASSLQGRKIQETQYFGPGTRLLVL.

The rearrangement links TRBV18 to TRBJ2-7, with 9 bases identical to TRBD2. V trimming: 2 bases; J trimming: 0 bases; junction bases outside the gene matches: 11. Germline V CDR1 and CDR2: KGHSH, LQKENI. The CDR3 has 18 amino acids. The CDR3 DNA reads TGTGCCAGCTCACCAGTCGCGACCGGGACTAGCCGCTCCTACGAGCAGTACTTC. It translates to CASSPVATGTSRSYEQYF.

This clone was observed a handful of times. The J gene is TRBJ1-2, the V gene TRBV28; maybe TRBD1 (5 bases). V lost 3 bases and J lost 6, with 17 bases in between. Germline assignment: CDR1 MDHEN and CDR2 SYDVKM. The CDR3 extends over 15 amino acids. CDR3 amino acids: CASSFGGDYGDGYTF. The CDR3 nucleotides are TGTGCCAGCAGTTTCGGGGGAGACTACGGCGATGGCTACACCTTC.

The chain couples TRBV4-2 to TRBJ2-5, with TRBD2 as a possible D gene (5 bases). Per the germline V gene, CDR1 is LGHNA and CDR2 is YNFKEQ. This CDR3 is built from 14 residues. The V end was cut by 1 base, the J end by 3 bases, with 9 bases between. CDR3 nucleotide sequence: TGTGCCAGCAGCCAAGCCGCAGCGGAAGAGACCCAGTACTTC. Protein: CASSQAAAEETQYF.

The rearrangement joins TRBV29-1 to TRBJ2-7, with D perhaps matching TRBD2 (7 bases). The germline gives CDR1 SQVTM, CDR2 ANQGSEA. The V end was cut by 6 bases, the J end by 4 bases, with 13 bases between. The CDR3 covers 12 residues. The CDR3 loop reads CSVGGGVYEQYF. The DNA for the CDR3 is TGCAGCGTGGGAGGGGGGGTGTACGAGCAGTACTTC.

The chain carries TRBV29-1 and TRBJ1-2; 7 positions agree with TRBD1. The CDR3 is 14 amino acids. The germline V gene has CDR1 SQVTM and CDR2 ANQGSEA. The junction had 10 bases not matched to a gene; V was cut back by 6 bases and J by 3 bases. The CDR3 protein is CSVAGQAEDYGYTF. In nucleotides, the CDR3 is TGCAGCGTCGCCGGACAGGCGGAGGACTATGGCTACACCTTC.

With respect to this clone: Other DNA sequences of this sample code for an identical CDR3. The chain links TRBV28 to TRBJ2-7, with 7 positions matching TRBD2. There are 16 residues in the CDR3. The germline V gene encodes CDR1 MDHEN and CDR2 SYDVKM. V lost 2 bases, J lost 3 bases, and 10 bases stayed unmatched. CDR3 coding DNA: TGTGCCAGCAGTTTAGGGGGGGGAGGGGTAATCTACGAGCAGTACTTC. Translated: CASSLGGGGVIYEQYF.